A single sample is the source of the 15 T cell receptor beta chains below, sequenced in a study of CXCR3-negative and CXCR3-positive naive CD8 T cells. The libraries of TRB cDNA were prepared using 5' RACE with UMI labels. TCRdb re-called the 5' RACE reads; one entry per CDR3 protein, DNA not given. This repertoire includes roughly 56,000 distinct CDR3 sequences. Sequenced sample: naive CXCR3- CD8+ T cells from blood. Noted subset: CD45RO-CCR7+CD27+CD95- naive CD8+ T cells lacking CXCR3 (TNR3-). The source is a human donor in good health. Some clones in this sample may be carry-over from other donors' samples.

This chain connects TRBV5-1 to TRBJ2-7; TCRdb gives TRBD1 as the D gene, but with no DNA this cannot be confirmed. The CDR3 is made up of 17 amino acids. Germline values: CDR1 SGHRS, CDR2 YFSETQ. CDR3: CASSLESTGGFSYEQYF.

This sequence joins TRBV3-1 and TRBJ2-1; the TRBD2 assignment by TCRdb is unverifiable without DNA. The CDR3 spans 14 residues. CDR1 and CDR2 (germline): LGHDT, YNNKEL (reference sequence). This CDR3 reads CASSPGGSLQPAFF.

This rearrangement joins TRBV7-9 to TRBJ1-2. From germline, CDR1 is SEHNR and CDR2 FQNEAQ (reference sequence). The CDR3 totals 16 residues. CDR3 amino acids: CASSPAAAGLVYGYTF.

The CDR3: CASSLEPELSYEQYF. This rearrangement joins TRBV7-9 to TRBJ2-7. The germline CDR1 and CDR2 sequences are SEHNR and FQNEAQ (reference sequence). This CDR3 has 15 amino acids.

The CDR3: CSASGQGIAVLVDTDTQYF. The rearrangement uses TRBV20-1 and TRBJ2-3; the D gene TCRdb calls, TRBD2, cannot be checked with no DNA. Germline V lookup: CDR1 DFQATT, CDR2 SNEGSKA (reference sequence). The CDR3 has 19 residues.

The J gene is TRBJ1-2, the V gene TRBV29-1; checking the TCRdb D call of TRBD1 is not possible without DNA. The CDR3 is 14 residues long. Per the germline V gene, CDR1 is SQVTM and CDR2 is ANQGSEA. This CDR3 is CSVDTGGADYGYTF.

The chain couples TRBV2 to TRBJ2-7; TCRdb's D gene call, TRBD1, goes unchecked for lack of DNA. This CDR3 has 13 amino acids. From germline, CDR1 is SNHLY and CDR2 FYNNEI. The CDR3 protein is CASNDRFSYEQYF.

The chain couples TRBV6-5 to TRBJ2-1. The CDR3 extends over 14 amino acids. CDR1 is MNHEY, CDR2 SVGAGI, per germline. This CDR3 is CASRTANNINEQFF.

The chain uses TRBV29-1 and TRBJ2-7; lacking DNA, the TRBD2 call made by TCRdb goes unchecked. This CDR3 is 13 amino acids long. The germline V gene encodes CDR1 SQVTM and CDR2 ANQGSEA. The CDR3 loop is CSVVPSGSYEQYF.

This sequence joins TRBV6-1 and TRBJ2-7; no DNA is available, so the TRBD1 call from TCRdb remains unchecked. This CDR3 spans 14 amino acids. CDR1 is MNHNS and CDR2 is SASEGT in the germline V gene. CDR3 residues: CASSPRTETYEQYF.

The chain joins TRBV28 to TRBJ1-2. The V gene's germline CDR1 is MDHEN and CDR2 SYDVKM. This CDR3 has 14 residues. The CDR3 here is CASTTEGTSYGYTF.

V and J are TRBV6-2 or TRBV6-3 and TRBJ2-2; no DNA is available, so the TRBD2 call from TCRdb remains unchecked. Germline V gene sequence: CDR1 MNHEY, CDR2 SVGEGT. The CDR3 is 16 amino acids. The CDR3 region is CASSYEAGGGTGELFF.

The rearrangement uses TRBV7-3 and TRBJ2-1. This CDR3 is 13 amino acids long. Germline-derived CDR1 and CDR2 are SGHTA and FQGTGA. The CDR3 here is CASSLEVPNEQFF. Looking up the rest from reference TRBV7-3 and TRBJ2-1 gives the full variable domain: GAGVSQTPSNKVTEKGKYVELRCDPISGHTALYWYRQSLGQGPEFLIYFQGTGAADDSGLPNDRFFAVRPEGSVSTLKIQRTERGDSAVYLCASSLEVPNEQFFGPGTRLTVL.

The chain has TRBV29-1 and TRBJ2-5; TCRdb picks TRBD1, but there is no DNA to check that call. Germline assignment: CDR1 SQVTM and CDR2 ANQGSEA. The CDR3 loop spans 12 amino acids. The CDR3 loop reads CSTGTGQLGQYF.

The chain recombines TRBV19 with TRBJ2-5. The germline CDR1 and CDR2 sequences are LNHDA and SQIVND (reference sequence). The CDR3 length is 13 residues. The CDR3 loop reads CASSILFEETQYF.